The sequence of this TCR beta chain was determined in a study of T cells in Graves' hyperthyroidism and ophthalmopathy. On the basis of clinical symptoms, serum thyroxine and TRAb, thyroid ultrasound and orbital computed tomography, diagnoses were made. With 2 bases clipped from V and 3 bases from J, the junction kept 11 bases outside the gene matches. This CDR3 comprises 20 residues. CDR1 SGHRS and CDR2 YFSETQ come from the germline V gene. This clonotype has at least ten counts. Its antigen is as yet unknown. Amplification of TCR beta CDR3 regions was performed using RNA transcripts as template. The study used the HTBI primer set for a first-round RT-PCR of the TCR CDR3. TCRdb reprocessed the multiplex PCR reads with MiXCR, giving one entry per CDR3 protein. The table has some 300,000 distinct CDR3 sequences, roughly 19% seen once. Study-level findings and limits: Peripheral blood also featured most of the thyroid clonotypes expanded above 0.001.

The sequence came from a man aged 45-65 years with Graves' ophthalmopathy. What was sequenced was blood. The rearrangement joins TRBV5-1 to TRBJ2-2, with 15 bases aligning to TRBD2. The CDR3 sequence is CASSLRSGTSGRIDTGELFF. The CDR3 region has the DNA TGCGCCAGCAGCTTAAGATCCGGGACTAGCGGGAGGATCGACACCGGGGAGCTGTTTTTT.